Sequencing of this T cell receptor beta chain was carried out in a study of blood T cell repertoires in COVID-19. Germline values: CDR1 MNHEY, CDR2 SVGAGI. V lost 5 bases and J lost 7; bases outside the gene matches: 11. This CDR3 comprises 15 residues. Repertoires were generated with immunoSEQ multiplex PCR, while TCRdb's copy carries only in-frame clones and drops some. The sample consists of some 69,000 clones, roughly three quarters of them appearing once. This receptor was taken from a human donor in a cohort sampled during active COVID-19. This chain joins TRBV6-5 and TRBJ2-7; 10 positions agree with TRBD1. Sequences were obtained from peripheral blood. CDR3 amino acids: CASSPPETGGEEQYF. The CDR3 nucleotides read TGTGCCAGCAGTCCCCCCGAGACAGGGGGCGAGGAGCAGTACTTC.